This TCR beta chain is drawn from a study of identifying expanded T cells in peripheral blood. Study results and limitations: Differentially abundant clones: 0.95 to 1.5 between replicates, about 16 at approximately two weeks, around 20 at four. Variance in clone template counts between roughly two-week samples significantly increased with total template count across all healthy donors.

Profiling relied on immunoSEQ multiplex PCR, and the TCRdb table lists in-frame clones only, not all of them. The sample holds 100,000 or so clones, approximately 90% seen once. Germline V CDR1 and CDR2: LNHNV, YYDKDF (reference sequence). This CDR3 has 16 amino acids. V gave up 0 bases and J gave up 3 bases, with 9 bases separating them. This clone was counted a few times. Its antigen is not identified. Healthy donors had no documented immune events, such as infections, while sampled. Input material: blood. This chain links TRBV15 with TRBJ1-6, with no clear D. The TCR originated in a person between 18 and 75 years old in good health. This CDR3 reads CATSREGLIYNSPLHF. CDR3 nucleotide sequence: TGTGCCACCAGCAGAGAAGGCTTGATCTATAATTCACCCCTCCACTTT.